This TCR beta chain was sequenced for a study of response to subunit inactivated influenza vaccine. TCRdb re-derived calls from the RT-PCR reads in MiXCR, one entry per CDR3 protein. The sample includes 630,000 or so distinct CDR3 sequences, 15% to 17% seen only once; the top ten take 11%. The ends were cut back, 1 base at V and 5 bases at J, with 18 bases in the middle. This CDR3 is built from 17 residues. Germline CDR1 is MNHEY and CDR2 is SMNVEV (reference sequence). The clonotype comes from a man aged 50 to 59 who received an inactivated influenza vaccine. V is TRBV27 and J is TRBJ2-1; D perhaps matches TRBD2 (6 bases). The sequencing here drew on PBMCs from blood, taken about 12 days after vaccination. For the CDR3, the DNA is TGTGCCAGCAGTTTATTTCCCCGGGACTCAGTCGACAATGAGCAGTTCTTC. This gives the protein CASSLFPRDSVDNEQFF.